The present entry profiles one T cell receptor (beta chain) with its context. The antigen is not known. TCRdb passed the RT-PCR reads through MiXCR, listing each CDR3 protein once. The sample includes 700,000 to 900,000 distinct CDR3 sequences, 21% of them seen just once. These data originate in a study of response to subunit inactivated influenza vaccine. Study-wide findings and caveats: Authors suggested seasonal influenza vaccinations each recruit few new T cells.

The ends were cut back, 4 bases at V and 6 bases at J, with 7 bases in the middle. The CDR3 spans 12 residues. The germline gives CDR1 MDHEN, CDR2 SYDVKM. Source: PBMCs from blood, taken 4 to 6 days after vaccination. The clonotype comes from a middle-aged man who received an inactivated influenza vaccine. The chain couples TRBV28 to TRBJ2-1, with unresolved D. Here the CDR3 DNA reads TGTGCCAGCAGTTCCTTTTTCAATGAGCAGTTCTTC. Protein sequence: CASSSFFNEQFF. Based on the CDR3 plus reference TRBV28 and TRBJ2-1, the full variable domain is DVKVTQSSRYLVKRTGEKVFLECVQDMDHENMFWYRQDPGLGLRLIYFSYDVKMKEKGDIPEGYSVSREKKERFSLILESASTNQTSMYLCASSSFFNEQFFGPGTRLTVL.